One sample yielded the 7 T cell receptor beta chains listed below, sequenced in a study of T cell repertoires in breast cancer. Paired alpha-beta TCRs of CD8+ T cells were analyzed by expanded emulsion RT-PCR. During the second nested PCR, blocking oligonucleotides suppressed genes that were not paired. TCRdb called the emulsion pairing reads again in MiXCR, with one record for every CDR3 protein. The table has about 40,000 distinct CDR3 sequences, over 40% seen once. The sequenced sample was CD8+ T cells. These receptors all come from a pool of human donors with breast cancer or a healthy control (not recorded which).

A word on this clonotype: At one end the junction does not follow the germline gene, possibly because of a read error. V and J are TRBV20-1 and TRBJ2-1, with a possible D match to TRBD2 (7 bases). In germline, CDR1 is DFQATT, CDR2 SNEGSKA (reference sequence). CDR3 size: 17 residues. The CDR3 protein is CSAGDPGKAGHYNEQFF. In DNA, the CDR3 is TGCAGTGCTGGAGACCCCGGTAAAGCGGGACATTACAATGAGCAGTTCTTC.

This clonotype was seen only a few times. V gene TRBV4-1 combines with J gene TRBJ2-2; no clear D gene. Germline-derived CDR1 and CDR2 are MGHRA and YSYEKL. The CDR3 has 13 residues. Between the trimmed V and J ends, which lost 2 bases and 3 bases, there was a span of 4 bases. CDR3 coding DNA: TGCGCCAGCAGCCAAATAGACACCGGGGAGCTGTTTTTT. Amino acids: CASSQIDTGELFF.

This clonotype was seen a few times. The chain recombines TRBV6-1 with TRBJ1-3; D not resolved. The germline V and J ends were trimmed by 4 bases and 4 bases, with 11 bases remaining between them. The CDR3 spans 14 residues. The germline gives CDR1 MNHNS, CDR2 SASEGT. The CDR3 DNA sequence: TGTGCCAGCAGTGCGCGGGAGACGGGAAACACCATATATTTT. It is translated as CASSARETGNTIYF.

For this clonotype: A single base separates this from a much larger clone, so it may be a read error. The V and J genes are TRBV15 and TRBJ2-3; 7 nucleotides align to TRBD1. This CDR3 has 15 residues. Unmatched junction bases numbered 11, after V lost 9 bases and J lost 2 bases. The germline gives CDR1 LNHNV, CDR2 YYDKDF (reference sequence). The CDR3 reads CATQPKQGDTDTQYF. The CDR3 bases are TGTGCCACGCAGCCTAAGCAGGGGGACACAGATACGCAGTATTTT. Variable domain in full (rest from reference TRBV15 and TRBJ2-3): DAMVIQNPRYQVTQFGKPVTLSCSQTLNHNVMYWYQQKSSQAPKLLFHYYDKDFNNEADTPDNFQSRRPNTSFCFLDIRSPGLGDTAMYLCATQPKQGDTDTQYFGPGTRLTVL.

This clonotype was picked up a small number of times. The chain joins TRBV20-1 to TRBJ2-7; tentative D call: TRBD2 (6 bases). The CDR3 spans 11 residues. In germline, CDR1 is DFQATT, CDR2 SNEGSKA (reference sequence). Trimming removed 5 bases from V and 4 bases from J, with 9 bases in between. CDR3 DNA: TGCAGTGCTCAGCTAGCGTACGAGCAGTACTTC. Residues: CSAQLAYEQYF.

The chain recombines TRBV12-3 or TRBV12-4 with TRBJ2-1; D is possibly TRBD2 (6 bases). V was cut by 6 bases and J by 0 bases, with 18 bases left in between. This CDR3 spans 17 amino acids. The DNA for the CDR3 is TGTGCCAGCAGCTTTCCCGGGACTTCATTCTCCTACAATGAGCAGTTCTTC. Protein sequence: CASSFPGTSFSYNEQFF.

This clonotype appeared a few times. This chain uses TRBV6-2 or TRBV6-3 with TRBJ2-7, with D unresolved. This CDR3 comprises 13 residues. Germline V gene lookup returns CDR1 MNHEY and CDR2 SVGEGT. Trimming shortened V by 4 bases and J by 0 bases, and 7 bases separated the two germline ends. The CDR3 loop reads CASSFGSSYEQYF. CDR3 coding DNA: TGTGCCAGCAGTTTTGGCAGCTCCTACGAGCAGTACTTC.